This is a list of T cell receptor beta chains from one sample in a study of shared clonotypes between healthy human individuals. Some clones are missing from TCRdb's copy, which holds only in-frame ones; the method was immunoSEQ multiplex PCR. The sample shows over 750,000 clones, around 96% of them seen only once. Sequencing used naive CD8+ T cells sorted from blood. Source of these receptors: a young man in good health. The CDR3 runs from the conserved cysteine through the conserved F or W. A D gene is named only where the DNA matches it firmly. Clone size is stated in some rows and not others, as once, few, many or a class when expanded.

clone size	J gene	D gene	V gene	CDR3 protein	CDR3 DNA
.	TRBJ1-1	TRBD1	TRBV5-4	CASSHGQGPNYMNTEAFF	TGTGCCAGCAGCCACGGACAGGGGCCGAATTACATGAACACTGAAGCTTTCTTT
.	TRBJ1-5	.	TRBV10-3	CAISEGSYQPQHF	TGTGCCATCAGTGAGGGGAGTTATCAGCCCCAGCATTTT
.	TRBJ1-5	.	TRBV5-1	CASSLGSGYSNQPQHF	TGCGCCAGCAGCTTGGGATCAGGTTATAGCAATCAGCCCCAGCATTTT
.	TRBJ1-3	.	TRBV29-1	CSVEVGVSGNTIYF	TGCAGCGTTGAAGTAGGAGTCTCTGGAAACACCATATATTTT
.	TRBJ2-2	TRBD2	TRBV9	CASSSGTSPGELFF	TGTGCCAGCAGTTCCGGGACTAGCCCCGGGGAGCTGTTTTTT
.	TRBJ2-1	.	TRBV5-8	CASGGKLDGPYNEQFF	TGTGCCAGCGGGGGTAAATTGGACGGACCCTACAATGAGCAGTTCTTC
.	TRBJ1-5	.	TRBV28	CASSSEGRQPQHF	TGTGCCAGCAGTTCCGAGGGCAGACAGCCCCAGCATTTT
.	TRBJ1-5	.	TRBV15	CATSLRNQPQHF	TGTGCCACCAGCCTGCGCAATCAGCCCCAGCATTTT
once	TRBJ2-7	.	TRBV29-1	CSVEGDPEYEQYF	TGCAGCGTTGAAGGGGACCCCGAGTACGAGCAGTACTTC
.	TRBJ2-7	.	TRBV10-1	CASSESSLLDEQYF	TGCGCCAGCAGTGAGTCGAGCTTGCTAGACGAGCAGTACTTC
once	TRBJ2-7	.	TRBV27	CASSSPGVGEQYF	TGTGCCAGCAGTTCCCCCGGGGTGGGCGAGCAGTACTTC
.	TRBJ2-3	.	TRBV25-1	CASSAGGDTQYF	TGTGCCAGCAGTGCCGGTGGAGATACGCAGTATTTT
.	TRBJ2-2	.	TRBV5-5	CASSYISVGELFF	TGTGCCAGCAGCTATATTTCGGTCGGGGAGCTGTTTTTT
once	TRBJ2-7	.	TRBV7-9	CASSLKMGQGSYEQYF	TGTGCCAGCAGCCTAAAAATGGGACAAGGCTCCTACGAGCAGTACTTC
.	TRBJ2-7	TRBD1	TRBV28	CASRPGQVYEQYF	TGTGCCAGCAGACCGGGACAGGTATACGAGCAGTACTTC
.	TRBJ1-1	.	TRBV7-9	CASSLRGTEAFF	TGTGCCAGCAGCTTAAGGGGCACTGAAGCTTTCTTT
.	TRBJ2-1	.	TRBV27	CASKEGSTSYNEQFF	TGTGCCAGCAAGGAGGGGTCAACTTCCTACAATGAGCAGTTCTTC
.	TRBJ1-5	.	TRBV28	CASRSDRKGLGGRSQHF	TGTGCCAGCAGATCCGACAGAAAGGGGCTTGGTGGTAGGTCCCAGCATTTT
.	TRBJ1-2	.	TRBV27	CASSSYRNYGYTF	TGTGCCAGCAGTTCTTACAGGAACTATGGCTACACCTTC
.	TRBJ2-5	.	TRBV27	CASSLLAGQPSQETQYF	TGTGCCAGCAGTTTATTGGCCGGACAGCCTTCCCAAGAGACCCAGTACTTC
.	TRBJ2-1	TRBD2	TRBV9	CASSVERDPPWNEQFF	TGTGCCAGCAGCGTAGAGCGGGACCCGCCTTGGAATGAGCAGTTCTTC
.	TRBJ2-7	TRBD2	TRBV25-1	CASSASETSGRGTYEQYF	TGTGCCAGCAGTGCGAGTGAGACTAGCGGGAGGGGGACCTACGAGCAGTACTTC
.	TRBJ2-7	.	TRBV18	CASSPEVYRSDEQYF	TGTGCCAGCTCACCGGAGGTGTATCGTTCGGACGAGCAGTACTTC